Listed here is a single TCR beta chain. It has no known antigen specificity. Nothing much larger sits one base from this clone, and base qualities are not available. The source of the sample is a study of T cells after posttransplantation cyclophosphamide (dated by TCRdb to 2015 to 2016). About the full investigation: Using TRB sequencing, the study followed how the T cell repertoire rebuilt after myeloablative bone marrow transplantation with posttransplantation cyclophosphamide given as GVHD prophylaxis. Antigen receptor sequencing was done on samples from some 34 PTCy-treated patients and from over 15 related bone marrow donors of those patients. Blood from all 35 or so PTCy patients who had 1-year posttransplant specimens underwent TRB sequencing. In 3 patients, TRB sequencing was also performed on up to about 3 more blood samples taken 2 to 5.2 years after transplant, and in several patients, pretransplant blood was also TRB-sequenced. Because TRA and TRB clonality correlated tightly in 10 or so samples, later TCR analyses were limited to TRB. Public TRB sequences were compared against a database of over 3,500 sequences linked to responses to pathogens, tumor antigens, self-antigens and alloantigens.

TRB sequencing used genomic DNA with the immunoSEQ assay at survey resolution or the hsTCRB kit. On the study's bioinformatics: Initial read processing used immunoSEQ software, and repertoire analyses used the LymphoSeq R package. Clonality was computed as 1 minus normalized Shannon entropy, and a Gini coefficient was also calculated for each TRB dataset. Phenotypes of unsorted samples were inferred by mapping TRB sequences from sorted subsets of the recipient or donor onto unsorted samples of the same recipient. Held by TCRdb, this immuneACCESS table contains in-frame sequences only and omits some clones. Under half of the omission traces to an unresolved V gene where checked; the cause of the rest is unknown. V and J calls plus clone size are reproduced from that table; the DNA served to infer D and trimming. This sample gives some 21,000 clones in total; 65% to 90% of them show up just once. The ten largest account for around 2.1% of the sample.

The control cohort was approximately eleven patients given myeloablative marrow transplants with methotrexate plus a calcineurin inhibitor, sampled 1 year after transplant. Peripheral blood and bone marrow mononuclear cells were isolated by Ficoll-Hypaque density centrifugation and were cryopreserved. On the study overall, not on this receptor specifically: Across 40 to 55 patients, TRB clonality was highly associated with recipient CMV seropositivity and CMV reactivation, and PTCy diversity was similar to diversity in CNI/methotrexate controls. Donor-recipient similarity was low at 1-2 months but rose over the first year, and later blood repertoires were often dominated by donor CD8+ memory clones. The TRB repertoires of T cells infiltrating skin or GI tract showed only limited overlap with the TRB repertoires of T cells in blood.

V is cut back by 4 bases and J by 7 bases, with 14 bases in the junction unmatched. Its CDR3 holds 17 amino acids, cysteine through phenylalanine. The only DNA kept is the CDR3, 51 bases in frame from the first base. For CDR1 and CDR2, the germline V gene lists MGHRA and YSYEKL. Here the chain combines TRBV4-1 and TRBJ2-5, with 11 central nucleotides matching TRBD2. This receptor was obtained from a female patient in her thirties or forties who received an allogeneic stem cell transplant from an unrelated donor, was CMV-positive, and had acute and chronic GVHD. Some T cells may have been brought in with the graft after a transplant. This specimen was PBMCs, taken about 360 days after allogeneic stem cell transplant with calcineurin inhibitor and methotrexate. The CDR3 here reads CASSPPTSGGLWGTQYF. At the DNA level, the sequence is TGCGCCAGCAGCCCCCCCACTAGCGGGGGCCTGTGGGGGACCCAGTACTTC.